This T cell receptor beta chain was captured by sequencing in a study of blood T cell repertoires in COVID-19. Overall study: Samples came from the United States, Italy and Spain, spanning acute and convalescent COVID-19. Nucleic acid was either cDNA or gDNA, and it came from T cells, B-cell-depleted T cells, or PBMCs.

The Seattle patients, enrolled during active infection, were followed longitudinally. CDR3 length: 13 residues. CDR1 is SGHTA and CDR2 is FQGTGA in the germline V gene. J lost 6 bases, V lost 1 base, and 3 bases had no gene match. Assay: immunoSEQ multiplex PCR; the TCRdb copy retains only in-frame clones and omits some. The sample lists around 160,000 clones; 75% to 90% were seen once. The genes are TRBV7-3 and TRBJ2-7, with TRBD2 matching over 7 bases. The receptor's source is a woman aged 60-75 years with COVID-19, enrolled during active disease. Sequenced: peripheral blood. CDR3 residues: CASSLNGGSEQYF. The CDR3, as DNA: TGTGCCAGCAGCTTAAACGGGGGGTCCGAGCAGTACTTC.